This entry lists 30 T cell receptor beta chains sequenced from one sample in a study of response to subunit inactivated influenza vaccine (dated by TCRdb to the late 2010s). Library generation was performed with RT-PCR. These reads were obtained on an Illumina HiSeq 2500. TCRdb redid the processing of the public reads, applying fastp at Q25 and MiXCR, and retained in-frame beta chains. One record per CDR3 amino acid sequence lists the most common genes and DNA. This sample comprises about 500,000 distinct CDR3 sequences, approximately 7.3% of them detected only once. In total, the top ten clones hold less than 15% of the sample. Source: PBMCs from blood, taken less than 30 months after vaccination. The receptors shown here come from a man aged 50 to 75 who received an inactivated influenza vaccine. Donor details come from another sample of the same person, matched by shared clones.

Remarks on this clonotype: This may be a read error: a much more frequent sequence differs by one nucleotide. V usage is TRBV6-2 or TRBV6-3 and J usage is TRBJ1-5; no definite D call. The CDR3 consists of 14 residues. Germline lookup yields CDR1 MNHEY and CDR2 SVGEGT. The V gene lost 6 bases and the J gene lost 7 bases, with 16 bases spanning the gap. CDR3 sequence reads: CASRPGIPAQPQHF. The DNA of the CDR3 is TGTGCCAGCAGACCCGGGATACCGGCCCAGCCCCAGCATTTT.

This clonotype was counted at least ten times. The chain is built from TRBV6-6 and TRBJ2-1, with a weak D call TRBD1 (5 bases). The V gene's germline CDR1 is MNHNY and CDR2 SVGAGI (reference sequence). Trimming removed 4 bases from V and 8 bases from J, with 6 bases in between. The CDR3 contains 11 residues. This CDR3 is CASSWGYEQFF. In nucleotides, the CDR3 is TGTGCCAGCAGTTGGGGCTATGAGCAGTTCTTC.

This clonotype rates as medium-sized (0.01 to 0.1%). The chain couples TRBV4-3 to TRBJ2-1, with 7 bases identical to TRBD1. The CDR3 is 16 residues long. Germline V gives CDR1 LGHNA, CDR2 YSLEER. Unmatched junction bases numbered 10, after V lost 0 bases and J lost 8 bases. The CDR3: CASSQEGDRTGDEQFF. The CDR3 DNA sequence: TGCGCCAGCAGCCAAGAAGGGGATAGGACAGGTGATGAGCAGTTCTTC.

The chain has TRBV14 and TRBJ1-1; D may be TRBD1 (5 bases). This CDR3 has 19 amino acids. Deletions cut 2 bases from V and 0 bases from J, with 22 bases between. Germline values: CDR1 SGHDN, CDR2 FVKESK. CDR3 sequence reads: CASSQFNQGTKHMNTEAFF. The CDR3 DNA follows: TGTGCCAGCAGCCAATTTAACCAGGGAACTAAACACATGAACACTGAAGCTTTCTTT.

CDR3 nucleotides: TGTGCCAGCAGTTGGACAGTGAACACCGGGGAGCTGTTTTTT. Translating it yields CASSWTVNTGELFF. The rearrangement joins TRBV6-2 or TRBV6-3 to TRBJ2-2; D may be TRBD1 (6 bases). Germline V CDR1 and CDR2: MNHEY, SVGEGT. The V gene lost 4 bases and the J gene lost 1 base, with 7 bases spanning the gap. This CDR3 is 14 amino acids long.

The V gene is TRBV6-2 or TRBV6-3, the J gene TRBJ2-7; no clear D. Germline lookup yields CDR1 MNHEY and CDR2 SVGEGT. The CDR3 length is 15 residues. Trimming took off 6 bases at V and 0 bases at J, with 15 bases between the two ends. For the CDR3, the DNA is TGTGCCAGCAGGACCAAGAGACTGGGCTCCTACGAGCAGTACTTC. The encoded protein is CASRTKRLGSYEQYF.

This clonotype occurred many times. This chain uses TRBV7-9 with TRBJ1-1; D not certain. Germline CDR1 SEHNR, CDR2 FQNEAQ (reference sequence). Trimming cost V 2 bases and J 6 bases, with 4 bases left between them. The CDR3 is made up of 11 amino acids. The CDR3 DNA follows: TGTGCCAGCAGCTTAAACCCTGAAGCTTTCTTT. This encodes CASSLNPEAFF.

This clonotype was detected ten times or more. The chain employs TRBV20-1 and TRBJ2-1; 7 nucleotides line up with TRBD1. Trimming cost V 0 bases and J 9 bases; bases outside gene matches: 11. Per germline, CDR1 DFQATT and CDR2 SNEGSKA (reference sequence). The CDR3 has 15 amino acids. The CDR3 nucleotides read TGCAGTGCTAGAGATTACCTTAAAGGGGGCGGTGAGCAGTTCTTC. Amino acids: CSARDYLKGGGEQFF.

This clonotype was counted only a few times. The genes are TRBV5-6 and TRBJ2-5; D gene uncertain. V lost 4 bases to trimming and J lost 6 bases, with 13 bases between them. The CDR3 spans 13 residues. CDR1 and CDR2 from the germline V gene are SGHDT and YYEEEE. The CDR3 loop reads CASSATVVKTQYF. CDR3 DNA: TGTGCCAGCAGCGCAACAGTTGTGAAGACCCAGTACTTC. The whole variable domain, filled in from reference TRBV5-6 and TRBJ2-5, reads DAGVTQSPTHLIKTRGQQVTLRCSPKSGHDTVSWYQQALGQGPQFIFQYYEEEERQRGNFPDRFSGHQFPNYSSELNVNALLLGDSALYLCASSATVVKTQYFGPGTRLLVL.

This clonotype was seen more than once but under ten times. The CDR3 region is CASAGGNSNQPQHF. CDR3 nucleotides: TGTGCCAGCGCGGGAGGGAATAGCAATCAGCCCCAGCATTTT. The chain employs TRBV2 and TRBJ1-5; D uncertain. The CDR3 covers 14 residues. The V and J ends lost 8 bases and 0 bases respectively, with 11 bases between them. In germline, CDR1 is SNHLY, CDR2 FYNNEI. The whole variable domain, remainder taken from reference TRBV2 and TRBJ1-5, is EPEVTQTPSHQVTQMGQEVILRCVPISNHLYFYWYRQILGQKVEFLVSFYNNEISEKSEIFDDQFSVERPDGSNFTLKIRSTKLEDSAMYFCASAGGNSNQPQHFGDGTRLSIL.

This clonotype was observed at least ten times. The chain joins TRBV12-3 or TRBV12-4 to TRBJ1-2; 10 bases line up with TRBD1. CDR3 length: 14 residues. Trimming removed 5 bases from V and 4 bases from J; junction bases left unmatched: 4. The chain's CDR3 is CASSTGTGAYGYTF. As DNA, the CDR3 is TGTGCCAGCAGTACCGGGACAGGGGCCTATGGCTACACCTTC.

This sequence joins TRBV7-2 and TRBJ1-5, with D hard to call. The CDR3 spans 16 residues. Germline V lookup: CDR1 SGHTA, CDR2 FQGNSA. Trimming took off 1 base at V and 0 bases at J, with 10 bases between the two ends. The CDR3 DNA follows: TGTGCCAGCAGCTTAGGGCAGGCGAATAGCAATCAGCCCCAGCATTTT. It translates to CASSLGQANSNQPQHF.

This clonotype was observed a few times. V and J are TRBV5-1 and TRBJ2-7; TRBD2 might be the D (6 bases). Germline loops: CDR1 SGHRS, CDR2 YFSETQ. The CDR3 is 15 amino acids. V was cut by 0 bases and J by 6 bases, with 16 bases left in between. The CDR3 region has the DNA TGCGCCAGCAGCTTGGGAGGGGACTTACTAGGCGAGCAGTACTTC. It specifies CASSLGGDLLGEQYF.

This chain joins TRBV6-5 and TRBJ2-5, with a weak D call TRBD1 (6 bases). Germline V gene lookup returns CDR1 MNHEY and CDR2 SVGAGI. CDR3 length equals 15 residues. V lost 0 bases to trimming and J lost 1 base, with 9 bases between them. CDR3 DNA sequence: TGTGCCAGCAGTTACTCGGGGGCTACCCAAGAGACCCAGTACTTC. It is translated as CASSYSGATQETQYF.

This clonotype was counted ten times or more. The chain uses TRBV2 and TRBJ2-7, with 8 bases identical to TRBD1. The V gene end was trimmed by 3 bases and the J gene end by 6 bases; junction bases not matched to a gene: 10. The CDR3 runs 15 residues. Germline-derived CDR1 and CDR2 are SNHLY and FYNNEI. In nucleotides, the CDR3 is TGTGCCAGCAGTGACATCTGGACAGGGACCCGCGAGCAGTACTTC. This gives the protein CASSDIWTGTREQYF. Full variable domain (missing parts from reference TRBV2 and TRBJ2-7): EPEVTQTPSHQVTQMGQEVILRCVPISNHLYFYWYRQILGQKVEFLVSFYNNEISEKSEIFDDQFSVERPDGSNFTLKIRSTKLEDSAMYFCASSDIWTGTREQYFGPGTRLTVT.

The chain links TRBV30 to TRBJ2-1; D gene uncertain. Trimming took 3 bases from V and 0 from J, leaving 12 bases between them. The CDR3 has 15 amino acids. CDR1 GTSNPN and CDR2 SVGIG come from the germline V gene (reference sequence). The CDR3 region is CAWRPLGSSYNEQFF. The CDR3 coding sequence is TGTGCCTGGAGGCCTCTTGGCAGCTCCTACAATGAGCAGTTCTTC. Supplemented by reference TRBV30 and TRBJ2-1, the full variable domain reads SQTIHQWPATLVQPVGSPLSLECTVEGTSNPNLYWYRQAAGRGLQLLFYSVGIGQISSEVPQNLSASRPQDRQFILSSKKLLLSDSGFYLCAWRPLGSSYNEQFFGPGTRLTVL.

The rearrangement joins TRBV9 to TRBJ2-1; possibly TRBD1 for D (6 bases). V lost 3 bases and J lost 5, with 15 bases in between. The V gene's germline CDR1 is SGDLS and CDR2 YYNGEE. The CDR3 spans 15 residues. CDR3 sequence: CASSAGLGAHNEQFF. The CDR3 nucleotides read TGTGCCAGCAGCGCTGGACTGGGGGCACACAATGAGCAGTTCTTC.

The table lists this clonotype with a few counts. The chain carries TRBV3-1 and TRBJ2-7; D gene unclear. This CDR3 is built from 13 residues. Germline V CDR1 and CDR2: LGHDT, YNNKEL (reference sequence). Trimming pared 3 bases from V and 2 bases from J, leaving 8 bases between. CDR3 protein: CASSHLWAYEQYF. Here the CDR3 DNA reads TGTGCCAGCAGCCACCTATGGGCCTACGAGCAGTACTTC.

This clonotype was found a few times. The rearrangement uses TRBV5-6 and TRBJ2-1, with TRBD2 matching over 9 bases. V gave up 0 bases and J gave up 9 bases; unmatched junction bases: 7. Germline loops: CDR1 SGHDT, CDR2 YYEEEE. The CDR3 has 15 amino acids. In DNA, the CDR3 is TGTGCCAGCAGCTTGGGTGGCGGGGGGGCCTTTGAGCAGTTCTTC. The encoded protein is CASSLGGGGAFEQFF.

This sequence joins TRBV28 and TRBJ2-3; D is possibly TRBD1 or TRBD2 (5 bases each). The CDR3 length is 18 residues. The germline V gene has CDR1 MDHEN and CDR2 SYDVKM. V was cut by 6 bases and J by 3 bases, with 25 bases left in between. The CDR3 loop reads CASSSSSGWGAQTDTQYF. DNA for the CDR3: TGTGCCAGCAGCTCCTCCTCGGGATGGGGCGCCCAGACAGATACGCAGTATTTT.

This clonotype was seen only a few times. The V and J genes are TRBV20-1 and TRBJ2-7; D tentatively fits TRBD1 or TRBD2 (5 bases each). Germline assignment: CDR1 DFQATT and CDR2 SNEGSKA (reference sequence). V lost 4 bases and J lost 3, with 13 bases in between. The CDR3 contains 13 residues. CDR3 residues: CSATTGADYEQYF. The CDR3 nucleotides are TGCAGTGCTACGACCGGGGCTGACTACGAGCAGTACTTC.

This chain connects TRBV7-2 to TRBJ1-3; D gene uncertain. Trimming left V 4 bases short and J 4 bases short, with 5 bases between. Germline loops: CDR1 SGHTA, CDR2 FQGNSA. This CDR3 region has 12 residues. CDR3 amino acids: CASSSQGNTIYF. The CDR3 coding sequence is TGTGCCAGCAGCTCACAGGGAAACACCATATATTTT. Based on the CDR3 plus reference TRBV7-2 and TRBJ1-3, the full variable domain is GAGVSQSPSNKVTEKGKDVELRCDPISGHTALYWYRQSLGQGLEFLIYFQGNSAPDKSGLPSDRFSAERTGGSVSTLTIQRTQQEDSAVYLCASSSQGNTIYFGEGSWLTVV.

This clonotype was observed at least ten times. V gene TRBV6-5 combines with J gene TRBJ2-5, with 9 bases lining up with TRBD1. The CDR3 sequence is 16 residues long. Germline values: CDR1 MNHEY, CDR2 SVGAGI. The V gene end was trimmed by 0 bases and the J gene end by 1 base; junction bases not matched to a gene: 3. CDR3 bases: TGTGCCAGCAGTTACTCTACGGGACAGGGCCAAGAGACCCAGTACTTC. Amino acids: CASSYSTGQGQETQYF.

The chain employs TRBV7-9 and TRBJ2-3, with 7 bases lining up with TRBD2. Germline-derived CDR1 and CDR2 are SEHNR and FQNEAQ (reference sequence). V dropped 10 bases and J dropped 5; count of bases not matched to a gene: 21. The CDR3 contains 17 residues. CDR3 protein: CAMGGIAGESSRDTQYF. CDR3 coding DNA: TGTGCCATGGGGGGAATAGCGGGCGAAAGCTCCAGAGATACGCAGTATTTT.

This clonotype showed up many times. The chain joins TRBV12-3 or TRBV12-4 to TRBJ1-4; no reliable D call. Trimming removed 6 bases from V and 8 bases from J, with 13 bases in between. The CDR3 contains 13 residues. The DNA of the CDR3 is TGTGCCAGCAGCTGGACCGTCGGGGAAAAACTGTTTTTT. This gives the protein CASSWTVGEKLFF.

This clonotype was counted many times. The rearrangement uses TRBV7-2 and TRBJ1-6; D is possibly TRBD1 (5 bases). The CDR3 covers 16 residues. V lost 4 bases, J lost 1 base, and 11 bases lay in between. Germline V gives CDR1 SGHTA, CDR2 FQGNSA. CDR3 nucleotide sequence: TGTGCCAGCAGCTATTCGGGGGGTTCCTATAATTCACCCCTCCACTTT. Protein sequence: CASSYSGGSYNSPLHF.

This clonotype appeared a few times. The chain carries TRBV29-1 and TRBJ2-5; D ambiguous. V lost 4 bases to trimming and J lost 2 bases, with 8 bases between them. This CDR3 has 12 amino acids. CDR1 and CDR2 (germline): SQVTM, ANQGSEA. CDR3 DNA sequence: TGCAGCGTTGCCAGGCCTCAAGAGACCCAGTACTTC. Protein: CSVARPQETQYF.

The J gene is TRBJ1-1, the V gene TRBV28, with a possible D match to TRBD1 (6 bases). The CDR3 totals 14 residues. Germline CDR1 MDHEN, CDR2 SYDVKM. V lost 7 bases, J lost 5 bases, and 17 bases lay in between. The CDR3 DNA reads as TGTGCCAGCAACCAACGAGGGGGGCGGACTGAAGCTTTCTTT. It yields the protein CASNQRGGRTEAFF.

This chain links TRBV20-1 with TRBJ2-5; perhaps TRBD1 as D (6 bases). The length of the CDR3 is 14 residues. The V end was cut by 4 bases, the J end by 1 base, with 13 bases between. Germline V lookup: CDR1 DFQATT, CDR2 SNEGSKA (reference sequence). CDR3 sequence reads: CSATPLDSQETQYF. The CDR3 DNA reads TGCAGTGCTACCCCCCTGGACAGCCAAGAGACCCAGTACTTC.

This clonotype was counted at least ten times. The V and J genes are TRBV2 and TRBJ2-1, with a weak D call TRBD2 (5 bases). The CDR3 is made up of 16 amino acids. CDR1 SNHLY and CDR2 FYNNEI come from the germline V gene. V dropped 5 bases and J dropped 2 bases, with 16 bases sitting between them. The CDR3 region is CASSPFEIATYNEQFF. CDR3 nucleotides: TGTGCCAGCAGTCCTTTTGAGATAGCGACCTACAATGAGCAGTTCTTC.